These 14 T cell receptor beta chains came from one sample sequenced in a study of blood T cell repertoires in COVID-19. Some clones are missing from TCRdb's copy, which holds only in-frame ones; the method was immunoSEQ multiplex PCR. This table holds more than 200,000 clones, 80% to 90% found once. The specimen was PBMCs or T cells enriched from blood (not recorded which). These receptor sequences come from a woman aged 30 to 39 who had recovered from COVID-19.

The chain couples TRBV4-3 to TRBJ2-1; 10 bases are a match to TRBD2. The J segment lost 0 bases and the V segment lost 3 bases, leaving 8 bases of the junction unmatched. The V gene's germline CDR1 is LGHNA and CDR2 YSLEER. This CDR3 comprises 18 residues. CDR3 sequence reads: CASSHLSSGSFSYNEQFF. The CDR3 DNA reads TGCGCCAGCAGCCACCTCTCTAGCGGGAGTTTCTCCTACAATGAGCAGTTCTTC.

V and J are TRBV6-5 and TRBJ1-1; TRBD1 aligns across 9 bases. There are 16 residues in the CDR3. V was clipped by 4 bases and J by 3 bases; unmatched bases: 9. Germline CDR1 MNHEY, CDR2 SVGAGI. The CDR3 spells CASSFQLTGGDTEAFF. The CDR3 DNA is TGTGCCAGCAGTTTCCAACTGACAGGGGGGGACACTGAAGCTTTCTTT.

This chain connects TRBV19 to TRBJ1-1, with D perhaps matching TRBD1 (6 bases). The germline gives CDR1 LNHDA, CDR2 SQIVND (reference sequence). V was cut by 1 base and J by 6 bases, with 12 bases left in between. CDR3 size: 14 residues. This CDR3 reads CASSIGSRGAEAFF. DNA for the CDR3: TGTGCCAGTAGTATAGGTTCCAGGGGCGCTGAAGCTTTCTTT. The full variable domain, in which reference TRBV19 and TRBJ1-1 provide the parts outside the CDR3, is DGGITQSPKYLFRKEGQNVTLSCEQNLNHDAMYWYRQDPGQGLRLIYYSQIVNDFQKGDIAEGYSVSREKKESFPLTVTSAQKNPTAFYLCASSIGSRGAEAFFGQGTRLTVV.

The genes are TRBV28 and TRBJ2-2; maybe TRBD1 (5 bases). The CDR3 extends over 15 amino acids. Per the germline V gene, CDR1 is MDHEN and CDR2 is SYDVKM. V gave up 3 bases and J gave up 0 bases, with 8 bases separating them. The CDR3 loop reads CASSLTDPNTGELFF. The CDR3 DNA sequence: TGTGCCAGCAGTTTGACAGACCCGAACACCGGGGAGCTGTTTTTT.

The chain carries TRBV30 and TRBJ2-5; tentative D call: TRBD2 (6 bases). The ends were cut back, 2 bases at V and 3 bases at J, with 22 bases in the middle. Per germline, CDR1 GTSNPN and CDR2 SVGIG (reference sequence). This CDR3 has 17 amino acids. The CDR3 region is CAWSRFLPGDLEETQYF. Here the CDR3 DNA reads TGTGCCTGGAGTCGCTTCTTGCCGGGAGATTTGGAAGAGACCCAGTACTTC.

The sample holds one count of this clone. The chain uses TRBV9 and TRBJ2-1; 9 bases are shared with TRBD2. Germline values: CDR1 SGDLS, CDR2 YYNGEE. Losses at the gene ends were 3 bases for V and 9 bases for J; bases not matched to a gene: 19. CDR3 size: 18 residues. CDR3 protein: CASSASRGVAGAAGEQFF. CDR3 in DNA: TGTGCCAGCAGCGCATCCCGGGGGGTAGCGGGAGCCGCGGGTGAGCAGTTCTTC.

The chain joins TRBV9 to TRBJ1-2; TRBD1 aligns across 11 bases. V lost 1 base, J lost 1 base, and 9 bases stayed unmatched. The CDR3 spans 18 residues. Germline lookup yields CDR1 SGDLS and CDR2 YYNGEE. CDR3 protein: CASSVLSLGQGVNYGYTF. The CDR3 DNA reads TGTGCCAGCAGCGTACTTTCGCTGGGACAGGGGGTTAACTATGGCTACACCTTC.

This chain's CDR3 is CASSLKRESSYNEQFF. CDR3 sequence (DNA): TGTGCCAGCAGCTTGAAGCGGGAGAGCTCCTACAATGAGCAGTTCTTC. The chain carries TRBV5-4 and TRBJ2-1, with TRBD2 matching over 8 bases. CDR1 and CDR2 from the germline V gene are SGHNT and YYREEE (reference sequence). The trim removed 1 base at V and 0 bases at J, leaving 3 bases unmatched. The CDR3 covers 16 residues. Complete variable domain (other parts from reference TRBV5-4 and TRBJ2-1): ETGVTQSPTHLIKTRGQQVTLRCSSQSGHNTVSWYQQALGQGPQFIFQYYREEENGRGNFPPRFSGLQFPNYSSELNVNALELDDSALYLCASSLKRESSYNEQFFGPGTRLTVL.

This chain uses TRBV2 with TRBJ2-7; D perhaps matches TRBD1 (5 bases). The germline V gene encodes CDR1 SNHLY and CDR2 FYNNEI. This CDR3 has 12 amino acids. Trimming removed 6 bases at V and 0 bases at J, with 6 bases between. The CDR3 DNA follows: TGTGCCAGCAGGGACATCTCCTACGAGCAGTACTTC. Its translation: CASRDISYEQYF.

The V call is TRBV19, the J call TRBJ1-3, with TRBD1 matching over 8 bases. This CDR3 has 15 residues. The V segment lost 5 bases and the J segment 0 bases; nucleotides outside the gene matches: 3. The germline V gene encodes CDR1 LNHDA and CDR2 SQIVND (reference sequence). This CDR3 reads CASSPDRDSGNTIYF. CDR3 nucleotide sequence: TGTGCCAGTAGTCCGGACAGGGACTCTGGAAACACCATATATTTT. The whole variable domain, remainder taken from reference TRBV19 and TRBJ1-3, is DGGITQSPKYLFRKEGQNVTLSCEQNLNHDAMYWYRQDPGQGLRLIYYSQIVNDFQKGDIAEGYSVSREKKESFPLTVTSAQKNPTAFYLCASSPDRDSGNTIYFGEGSWLTVV.

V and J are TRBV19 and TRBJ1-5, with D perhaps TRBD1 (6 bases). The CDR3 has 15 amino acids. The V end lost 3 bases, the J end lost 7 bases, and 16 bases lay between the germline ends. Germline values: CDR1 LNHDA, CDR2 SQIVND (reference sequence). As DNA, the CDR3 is TGTGCCAGTAGTATCGTCAGGGGATTTTCCCAGCCCCAGCATTTT. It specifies CASSIVRGFSQPQHF.

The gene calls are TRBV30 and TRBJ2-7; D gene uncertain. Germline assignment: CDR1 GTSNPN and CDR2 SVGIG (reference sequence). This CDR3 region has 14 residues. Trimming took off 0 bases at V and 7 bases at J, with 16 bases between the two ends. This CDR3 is CAWSVSLSTGEQYF. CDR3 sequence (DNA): TGTGCCTGGAGTGTGAGTCTTTCCACCGGGGAGCAGTACTTC.

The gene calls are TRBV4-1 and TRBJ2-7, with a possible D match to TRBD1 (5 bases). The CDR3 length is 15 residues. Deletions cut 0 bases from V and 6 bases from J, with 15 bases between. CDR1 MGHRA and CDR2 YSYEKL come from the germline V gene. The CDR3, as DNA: TGCGCCAGCAGCCAAGATCAGGGTTCCCTTCTCGAGCAGTACTTC. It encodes CASSQDQGSLLEQYF.

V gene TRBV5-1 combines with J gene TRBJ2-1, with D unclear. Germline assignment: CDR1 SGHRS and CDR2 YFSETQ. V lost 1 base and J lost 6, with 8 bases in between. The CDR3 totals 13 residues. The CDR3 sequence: CASSLNEANEQFF. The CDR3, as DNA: TGCGCCAGCAGCTTGAACGAGGCCAATGAGCAGTTCTTC.